This TCR beta chain stems from a study of blood T cell repertoires in COVID-19 (dated by TCRdb to between 2020 and 2021). Study-wide context: Collaborator samples came from the United States, Italy and Spain and covered acute and convalescent phases of COVID-19. The prospective study material was composed of cDNA or gDNA derived from T cells, B-cell-depleted T cells, or PBMCs. Deeply sampled blood TCRbeta repertoires from subjects exposed to, actively infected with, or recovered from COVID-19 were included in the dataset. The repertoires were made available in a free public database intended to serve as a resource for research on the immune response to SARS-CoV-2. The samples were drawn from two sources: the first 160 participants of the ongoing ImmuneRACE study, and over 950 subjects contributed by 6 global collaborators. Sample metadata almost always included a de-identified subject ID, COVID-19 status, age in years and sex. Where available, HLA class I and class II types were obtained from metadata supplied by the sample provider rather than from assay-based typing.

Each collaborating institution followed its own protocols to collect whole blood in K2EDTA tubes. For TCRbeta analysis, collaborator samples were shipped as frozen whole blood, as isolated PBMCs, or as DNA extracted from either sample type. What the authors observed across the whole study: Clinical and demographic metadata were provided uncurated, with the amount varying by source and participant.

V has 5 bases trimmed and J has 1 base trimmed; junction bases matching no gene number 3. Including the terminal cysteine and phenylalanine, the CDR3 comprises 15 residues. The read is trimmed to its CDR3 DNA, 45 bases read in frame from base 1. Taken from the germline V gene, the CDR1 and CDR2 loops are SGHVS and FQNEAQ. About this clone: Its antigen remains unidentified. The record has no base qualities; no much larger clone is one base away.

TCRbeta CDR3 regions were amplified from genomic DNA by means of the immunoSEQ Assay, a bias-controlled multiplex PCR. As for the authors' bioinformatics: The number of nucleated cells in each sample was estimated by amplification of reference gene primers within the assay. Sequence reads were collapsed and filtered to measure the absolute abundance of every unique TCRbeta CDR3 rearrangement. For each sample, productive Simpson clonality was calculated as the square root of Simpson's diversity index over productive rearrangements. TCRdb obtained this table from immuneACCESS and retained in-frame rearrangements with V and J assigned. These tables miss some clones; where compared with another copy, unresolved V genes account for less than half of the shortfall, and the remainder is unexplained. D and trimming were read from the DNA, whereas the V and J calls and clone size are those reported in that table. A total of some 400,000 clones appear in this sample, 70% to 90% of them only once. Of the sample, over 2.5% falls within the top ten clones.

The chain is made from TRBV7-8 and TRBJ1-4; the junction holds 8 bases that match TRBD1. The sequence came from a human donor in a cohort sampled during active COVID-19. Source material: peripheral blood. The CDR3 region has the sequence CASSLDRGTNEKLFF. The nucleotide sequence is given as TGTGCCAGCAGCCTCGACAGGGGAACTAATGAAAAACTGTTTTTT. With all but the CDR3 taken from the reference TRBV7-8 and TRBJ1-4 genes, the full variable domain is: GAGVSQSPRYKVAKRGQDVALRCDPISGHVSLFWYQQALGQGPEFLTYFQNEAQLDKSGLPSDRFFAERPEGSVSTLKIQRTQQEDSAVYLCASSLDRGTNEKLFFGSGTQLSVL.